This note documents a single T cell receptor beta chain sequence. This sample is drawn from a study of cytomegalovirus exposure and HLA in healthy donors. The V and J ends lost 2 bases and 1 base respectively, with 10 bases between them. Germline assignment: CDR1 SGHVS and CDR2 FQNEAQ. CDR3 length: 15 residues. Use of 60 Vbeta and 13 Jbeta primers characterized the PCR. The assay was immunoSEQ multiplex PCR, and TCRdb's table has in-frame clones only and misses some. The sample has roughly 200,000 clones; 78% are singletons. V and J are TRBV7-8 and TRBJ2-3; D possibly corresponds to TRBD1 (6 bases). This sequence originates from a female donor in good health and CMV-seronegative. Sequenced: PBMCs. CDR3 nucleotide sequence: TGTGCCAGCAGCTTAATGTGGGGGCGCACAGATACGCAGTATTTT. Translated: CASSLMWGRTDTQYF. The full variable domain, rest sourced from reference TRBV7-8 and TRBJ2-3, is GAGVSQSPRYKVAKRGQDVALRCDPISGHVSLFWYQQALGQGPEFLTYFQNEAQLDKSGLPSDRFFAERPEGSVSTLKIQRTQQEDSAVYLCASSLMWGRTDTQYFGPGTRLTVL.